This T cell receptor beta chain was sequenced in a study of post-analysis software for immune sequencing data. Looking at the study overall: Relapsing-remitting, secondary progressive and progressive-relapsing forms of multiple sclerosis all featured among disease courses.

Prepared TCR beta cDNA libraries contained unique molecular identifiers. TCRdb reanalysed the PCR reads using MiXCR and keeps one entry per CDR3 protein. The table includes hundreds of thousands of distinct CDR3 sequences, around 40% detected once. This TCR was sampled from a girl between 5 and 17 years old with multiple sclerosis. Material: blood.

The CDR3 sequence: CASQREGVQYF. Here the CDR3 DNA reads TGTGCCAGCCAGCGGGAGGGGGTGCAGTACTTC. The chain has TRBV28 and TRBJ2-7, with 10 bases that match TRBD2. This CDR3 is built from 11 residues. V lost 8 bases and J lost 9; bases outside the gene matches: 4. CDR1 MDHEN and CDR2 SYDVKM come from the germline V gene.